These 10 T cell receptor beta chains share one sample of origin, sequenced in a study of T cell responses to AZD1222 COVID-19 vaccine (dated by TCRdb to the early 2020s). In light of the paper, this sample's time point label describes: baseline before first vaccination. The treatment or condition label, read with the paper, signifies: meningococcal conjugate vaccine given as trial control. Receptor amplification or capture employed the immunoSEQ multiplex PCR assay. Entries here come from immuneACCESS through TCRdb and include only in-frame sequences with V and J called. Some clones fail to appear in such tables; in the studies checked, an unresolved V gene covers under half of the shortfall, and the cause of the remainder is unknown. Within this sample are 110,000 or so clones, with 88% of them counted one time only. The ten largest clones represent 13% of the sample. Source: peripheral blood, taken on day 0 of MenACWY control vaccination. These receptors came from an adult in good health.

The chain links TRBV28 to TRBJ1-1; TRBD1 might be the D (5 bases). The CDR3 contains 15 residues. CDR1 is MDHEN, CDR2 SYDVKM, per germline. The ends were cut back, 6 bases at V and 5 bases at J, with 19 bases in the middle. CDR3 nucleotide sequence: TGTGCCAGCAGACACGGGACTTCCACTGGAACTGAAGCTTTCTTT. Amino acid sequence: CASRHGTSTGTEAFF.

Here the CDR3 reads CASSLSASAGTGAYEQYF. CDR3 DNA: TGTGCCAGCAGTTTATCGGCCTCGGCGGGCACAGGGGCCTACGAGCAGTACTTC. This chain uses TRBV28 with TRBJ2-7; 7 bases map to TRBD1. Germline trimming cut 1 base from V and 2 bases from J; bases unmatched to any gene: 14. Germline V lookup: CDR1 MDHEN, CDR2 SYDVKM. The CDR3 is 18 amino acids. Using reference TRBV28 and TRBJ2-7 for the parts outside the CDR3, the full variable domain is DVKVTQSSRYLVKRTGEKVFLECVQDMDHENMFWYRQDPGLGLRLIYFSYDVKMKEKGDIPEGYSVSREKKERFSLILESASTNQTSMYLCASSLSASAGTGAYEQYFGPGTRLTVT.

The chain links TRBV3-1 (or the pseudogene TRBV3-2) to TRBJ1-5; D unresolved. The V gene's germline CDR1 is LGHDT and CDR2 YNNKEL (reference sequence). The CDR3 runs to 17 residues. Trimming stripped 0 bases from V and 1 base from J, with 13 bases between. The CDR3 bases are TGTGCCAGCAGCCAAGATCCCAGCTCTTTAAGCAATCAGCCCCAGCATTTT. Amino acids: CASSQDPSSLSNQPQHF.

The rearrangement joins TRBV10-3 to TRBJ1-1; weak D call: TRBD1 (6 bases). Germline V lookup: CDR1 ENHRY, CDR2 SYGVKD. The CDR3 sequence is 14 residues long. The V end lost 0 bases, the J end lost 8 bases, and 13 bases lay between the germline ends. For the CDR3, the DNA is TGTGCCATCAGTGAGTCATCCGACAGGAGAGAAGCTTTCTTT. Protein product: CAISESSDRREAFF.

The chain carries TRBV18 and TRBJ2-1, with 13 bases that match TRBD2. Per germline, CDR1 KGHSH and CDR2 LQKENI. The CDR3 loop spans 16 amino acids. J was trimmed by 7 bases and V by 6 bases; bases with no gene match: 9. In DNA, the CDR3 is TGTGCCAGCTCCTCGGGAGGACTAGCGGGAGATAATGAGCAGTTCTTC. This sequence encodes CASSSGGLAGDNEQFF.

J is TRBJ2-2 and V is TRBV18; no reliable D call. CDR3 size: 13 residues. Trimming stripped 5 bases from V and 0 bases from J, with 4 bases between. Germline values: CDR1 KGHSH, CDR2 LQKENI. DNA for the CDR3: TGTGCCAGCTCAAGCGCGAACACCGGGGAGCTGTTTTTT. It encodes CASSSANTGELFF.

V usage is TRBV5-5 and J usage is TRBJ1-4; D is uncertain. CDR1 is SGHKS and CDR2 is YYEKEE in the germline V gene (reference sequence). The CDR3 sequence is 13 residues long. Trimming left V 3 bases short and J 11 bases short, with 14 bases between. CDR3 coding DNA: TGTGCCAGCAGCTGGCGAGGAGGTGGGAAACTGTTTTTT. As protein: CASSWRGGGKLFF.

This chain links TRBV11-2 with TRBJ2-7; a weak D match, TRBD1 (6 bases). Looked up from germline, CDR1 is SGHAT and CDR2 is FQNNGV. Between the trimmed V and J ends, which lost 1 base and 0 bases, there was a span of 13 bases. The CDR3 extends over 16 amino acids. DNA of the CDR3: TGTGCCAGCAGCTTAGTGTCCGGACAGTTCTCCTACGAGCAGTACTTC. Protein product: CASSLVSGQFSYEQYF.

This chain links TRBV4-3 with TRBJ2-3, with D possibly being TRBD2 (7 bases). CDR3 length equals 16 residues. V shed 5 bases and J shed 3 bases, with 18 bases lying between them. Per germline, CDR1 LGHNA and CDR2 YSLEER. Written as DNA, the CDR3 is TGCGCCAGCAGCTCGAGTGGGGGGAGGGGGACAGATACGCAGTATTTT. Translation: CASSSSGGRGTDTQYF.

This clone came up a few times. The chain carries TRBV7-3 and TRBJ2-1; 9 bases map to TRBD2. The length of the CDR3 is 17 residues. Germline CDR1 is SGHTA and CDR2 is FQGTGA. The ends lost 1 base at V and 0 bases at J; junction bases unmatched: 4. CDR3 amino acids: CASSLMGGRASYNEQFF. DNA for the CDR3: TGTGCCAGCAGCTTAATGGGCGGGAGGGCCTCCTACAATGAGCAGTTCTTC.